This TCR beta chain originates from a study of read filtering for tumor transcriptome and immune sequencing. Across the study: By R-ISS, stages I, II and III held around 8, 15 and 7 patients. IR-seq gave about 4 to 10.27 million TCR reads per sample; RNA-seq gave about 80 to 1,300. Study-wide findings and caveats: Compared with RNA-seq, IR-seq gave much higher clonotype depth and reliability. Approximately 80% of IR-seq clonotypes had one read, totaling approximately 3.5% of reads; RNA-seq: approximately 75% and 45%.

This clonotype was recorded many times. No antigen is known for it. From about 0.4 ug of RNA, a library with molecular barcoded alpha/delta and beta/gamma adaptors was made. MiXCR was run by TCRdb on the reads, yielding one entry per CDR3 protein. The sample lists 60,000 to 75,000 distinct CDR3 sequences; around a fifth were seen once. Sequences were obtained from a population of CD138-negative cells sorted from bone marrow. The clonotype was recovered from a donor aged 40 or over with multiple myeloma.

CDR3 protein: CAWSVRYGGRALGANVLTF. The CDR3 DNA reads as TGTGCCTGGAGTGTTAGGTATGGCGGGAGGGCCCTCGGGGCCAACGTCCTGACTTTC. The V and J genes are TRBV30 and TRBJ2-6; the match to TRBD2 covers 9 bases. The V gene's germline CDR1 is GTSNPN and CDR2 SVGIG (reference sequence). The length of the CDR3 is 19 residues. Losses at the gene ends were 0 bases for V and 4 bases for J; bases not matched to a gene: 13.